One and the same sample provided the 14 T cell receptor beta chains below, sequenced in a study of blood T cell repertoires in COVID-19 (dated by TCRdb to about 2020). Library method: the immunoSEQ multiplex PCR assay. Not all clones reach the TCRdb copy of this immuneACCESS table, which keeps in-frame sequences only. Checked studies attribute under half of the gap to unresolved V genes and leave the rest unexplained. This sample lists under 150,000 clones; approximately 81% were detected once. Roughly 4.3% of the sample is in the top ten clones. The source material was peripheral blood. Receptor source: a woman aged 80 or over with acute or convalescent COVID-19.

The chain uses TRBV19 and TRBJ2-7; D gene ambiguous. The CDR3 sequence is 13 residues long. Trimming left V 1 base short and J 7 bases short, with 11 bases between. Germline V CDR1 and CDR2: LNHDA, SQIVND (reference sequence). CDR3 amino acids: CASSIADLREQYF. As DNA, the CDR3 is TGTGCCAGTAGTATAGCCGACTTGCGGGAGCAGTACTTC.

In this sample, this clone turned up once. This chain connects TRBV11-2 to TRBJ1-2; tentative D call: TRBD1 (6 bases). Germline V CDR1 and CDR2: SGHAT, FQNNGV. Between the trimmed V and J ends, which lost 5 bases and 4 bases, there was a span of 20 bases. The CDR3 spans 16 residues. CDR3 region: CASSELRDTDIYGYTF. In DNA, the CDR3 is TGTGCCAGCAGCGAACTCCGGGACACCGACATCTATGGCTACACCTTC.

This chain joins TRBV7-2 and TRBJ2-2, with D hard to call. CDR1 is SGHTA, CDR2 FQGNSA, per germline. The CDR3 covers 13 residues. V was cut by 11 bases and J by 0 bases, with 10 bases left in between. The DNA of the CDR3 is TGTGCCGGTGCGTTTTCGAACACCGGGGAGCTGTTTTTT. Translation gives CAGAFSNTGELFF.

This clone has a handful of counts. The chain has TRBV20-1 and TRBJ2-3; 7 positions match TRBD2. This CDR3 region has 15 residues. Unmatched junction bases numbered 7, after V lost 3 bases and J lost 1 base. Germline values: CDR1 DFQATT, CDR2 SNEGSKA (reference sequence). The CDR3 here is CSASNLGGGTDTQYF. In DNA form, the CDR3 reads TGCAGTGCTAGTAACTTGGGAGGGGGCACAGATACGCAGTATTTT.

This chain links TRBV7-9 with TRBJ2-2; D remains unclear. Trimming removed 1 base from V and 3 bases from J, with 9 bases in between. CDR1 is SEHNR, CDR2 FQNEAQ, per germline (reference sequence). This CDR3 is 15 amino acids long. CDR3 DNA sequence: TGTGCCAGCAGCTTAGATCGTCAGGACACCGGGGAGCTGTTTTTT. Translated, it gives CASSLDRQDTGELFF.

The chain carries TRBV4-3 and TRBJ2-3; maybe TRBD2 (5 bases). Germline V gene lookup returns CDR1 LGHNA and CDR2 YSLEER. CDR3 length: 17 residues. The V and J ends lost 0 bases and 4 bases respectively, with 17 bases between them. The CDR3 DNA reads TGCGCCAGCAGCCAAGAGGCGGGTCTCCCCGGGGCAGATACGCAGTATTTT. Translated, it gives CASSQEAGLPGADTQYF.

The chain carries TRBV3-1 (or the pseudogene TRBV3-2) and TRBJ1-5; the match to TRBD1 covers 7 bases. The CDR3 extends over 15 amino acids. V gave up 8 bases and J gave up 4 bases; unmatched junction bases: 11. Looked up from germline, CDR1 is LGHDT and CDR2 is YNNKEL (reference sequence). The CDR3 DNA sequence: TGTGCCAGCTCACCAATGGGACAGACAAATCAGCCCCAGCATTTT. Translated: CASSPMGQTNQPQHF.

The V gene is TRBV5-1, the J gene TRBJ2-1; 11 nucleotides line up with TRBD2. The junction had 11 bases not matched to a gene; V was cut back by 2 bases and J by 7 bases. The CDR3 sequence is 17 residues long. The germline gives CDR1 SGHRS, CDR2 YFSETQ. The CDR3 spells CASSFDTSGRGGNEQFF. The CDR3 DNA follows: TGCGCCAGCAGCTTTGATACTAGCGGGAGAGGTGGGAATGAGCAGTTCTTC.

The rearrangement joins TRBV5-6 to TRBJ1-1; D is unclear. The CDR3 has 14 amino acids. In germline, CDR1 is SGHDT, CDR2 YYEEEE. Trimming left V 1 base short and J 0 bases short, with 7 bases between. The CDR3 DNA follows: TGTGCCAGCAGCTTGCCGAACATGAACACTGAAGCTTTCTTT. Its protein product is CASSLPNMNTEAFF.

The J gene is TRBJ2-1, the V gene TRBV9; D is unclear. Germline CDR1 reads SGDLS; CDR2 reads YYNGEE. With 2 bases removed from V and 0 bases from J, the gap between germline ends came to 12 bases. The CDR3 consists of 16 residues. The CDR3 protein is CASSVLSASSYNEQFF. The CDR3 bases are TGTGCCAGCAGCGTCCTCAGCGCGAGCTCCTACAATGAGCAGTTCTTC.

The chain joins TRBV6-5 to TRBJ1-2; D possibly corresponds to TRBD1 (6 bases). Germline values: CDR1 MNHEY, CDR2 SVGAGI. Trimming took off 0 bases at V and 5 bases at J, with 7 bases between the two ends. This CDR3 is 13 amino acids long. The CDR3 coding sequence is TGTGCCAGCAGTTACTCACAGGGTTATGGCTACACCTTC. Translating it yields CASSYSQGYGYTF.

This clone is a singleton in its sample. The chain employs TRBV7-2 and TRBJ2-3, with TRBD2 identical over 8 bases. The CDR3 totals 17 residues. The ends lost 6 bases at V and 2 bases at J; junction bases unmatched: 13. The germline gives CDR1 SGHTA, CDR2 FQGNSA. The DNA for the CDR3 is TGTGCCAGCAGTTCGAGCGGGAGCGGTTGGTACACAGATACGCAGTATTTT. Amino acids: CASSSSGSGWYTDTQYF.

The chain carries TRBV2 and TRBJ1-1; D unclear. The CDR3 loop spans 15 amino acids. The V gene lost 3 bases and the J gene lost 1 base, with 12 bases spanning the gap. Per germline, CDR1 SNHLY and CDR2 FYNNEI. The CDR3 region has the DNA TGTGCCAGCAGTGAGCGGTTTCTAGAGAACACTGAAGCTTTCTTT. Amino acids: CASSERFLENTEAFF.

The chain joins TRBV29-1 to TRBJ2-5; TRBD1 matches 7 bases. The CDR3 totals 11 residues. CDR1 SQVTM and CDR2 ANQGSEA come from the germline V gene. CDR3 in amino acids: CSTGDQETQYF. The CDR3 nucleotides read TGCAGTACAGGGGATCAAGAGACCCAGTACTTC.